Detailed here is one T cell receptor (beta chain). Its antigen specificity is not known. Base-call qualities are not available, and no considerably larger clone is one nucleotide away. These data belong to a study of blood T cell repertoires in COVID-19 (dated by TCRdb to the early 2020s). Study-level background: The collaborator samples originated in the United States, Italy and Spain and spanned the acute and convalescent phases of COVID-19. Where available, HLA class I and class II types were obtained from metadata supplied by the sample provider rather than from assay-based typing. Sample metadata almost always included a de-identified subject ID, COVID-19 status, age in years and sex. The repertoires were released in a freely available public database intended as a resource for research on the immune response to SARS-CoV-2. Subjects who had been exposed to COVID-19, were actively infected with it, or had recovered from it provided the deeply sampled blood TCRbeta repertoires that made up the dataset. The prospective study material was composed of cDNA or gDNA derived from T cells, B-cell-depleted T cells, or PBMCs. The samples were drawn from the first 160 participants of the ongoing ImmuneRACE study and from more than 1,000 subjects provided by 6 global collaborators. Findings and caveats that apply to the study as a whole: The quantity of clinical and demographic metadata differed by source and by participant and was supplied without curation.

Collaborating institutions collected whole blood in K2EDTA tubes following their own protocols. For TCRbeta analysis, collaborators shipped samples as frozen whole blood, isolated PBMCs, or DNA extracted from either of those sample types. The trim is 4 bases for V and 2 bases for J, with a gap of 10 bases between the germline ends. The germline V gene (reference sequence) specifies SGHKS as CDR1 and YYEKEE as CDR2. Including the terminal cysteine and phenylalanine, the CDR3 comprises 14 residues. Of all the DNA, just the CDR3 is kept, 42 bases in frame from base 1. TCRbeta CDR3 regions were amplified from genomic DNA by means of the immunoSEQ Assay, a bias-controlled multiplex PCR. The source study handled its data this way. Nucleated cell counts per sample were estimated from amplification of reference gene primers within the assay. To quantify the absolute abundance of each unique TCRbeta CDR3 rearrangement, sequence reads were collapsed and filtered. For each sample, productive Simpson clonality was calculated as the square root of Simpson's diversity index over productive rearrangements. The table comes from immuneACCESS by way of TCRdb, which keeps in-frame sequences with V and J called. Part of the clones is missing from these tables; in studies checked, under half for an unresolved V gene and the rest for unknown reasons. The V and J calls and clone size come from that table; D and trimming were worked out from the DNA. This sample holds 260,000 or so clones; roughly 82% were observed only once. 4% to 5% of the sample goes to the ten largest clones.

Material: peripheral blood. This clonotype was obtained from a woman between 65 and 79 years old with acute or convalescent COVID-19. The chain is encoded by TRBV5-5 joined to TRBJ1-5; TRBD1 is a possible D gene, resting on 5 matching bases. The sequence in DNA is TGTGCCAGCAGCGAGACGGGGGGCAATCAGCCCCAGCATTTT. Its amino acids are CASSETGGNQPQHF.